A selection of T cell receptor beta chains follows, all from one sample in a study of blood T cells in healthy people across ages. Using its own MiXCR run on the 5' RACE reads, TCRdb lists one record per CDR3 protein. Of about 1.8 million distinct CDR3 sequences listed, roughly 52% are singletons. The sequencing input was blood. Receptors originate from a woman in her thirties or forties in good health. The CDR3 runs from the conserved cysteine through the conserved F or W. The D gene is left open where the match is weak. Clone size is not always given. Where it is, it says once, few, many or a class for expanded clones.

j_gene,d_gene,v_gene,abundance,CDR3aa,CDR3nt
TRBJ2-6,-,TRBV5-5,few,CASSLVQMPISGANVLTF,TGTGCCAGCAGCTTGGTTCAGATGCCAATCTCTGGGGCCAACGTCCTGACTTTC
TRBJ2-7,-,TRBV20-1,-,CSASLGSHEQYF,TGCAGTGCTAGTCTCGGGTCTCACGAGCAGTACTTC
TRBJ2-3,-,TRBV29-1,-,CSSPGPYTDTQYF,TGCAGCTCTCCGGGACCGTACACAGATACGCAGTATTTT
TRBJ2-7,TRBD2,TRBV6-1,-,CAAIPGGAGEQYF,TGTGCCGCGATCCCGGGAGGGGCGGGCGAGCAGTACTTC
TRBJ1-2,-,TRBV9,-,CASSGGERGGYTF,TGTGCCAGCAGCGGAGGGGAAAGGGGAGGCTACACCTTC
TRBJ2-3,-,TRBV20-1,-,CSASQGPTQKTQYF,TGCAGTGCTAGCCAGGGTCCGACACAGAAAACGCAGTATTTT
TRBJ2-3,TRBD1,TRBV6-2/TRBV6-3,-,CASRPTGGTDTQYF,TGTGCCAGCAGGCCGACAGGGGGCACAGATACGCAGTATTTT
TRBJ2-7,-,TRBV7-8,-,CASSLRDLPIGSRGRYEQYF,TGTGCCAGCAGCCTCCGGGACTTACCAATTGGGTCCCGGGGCCGCTACGAGCAGTACTTC
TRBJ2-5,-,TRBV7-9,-,CASMLRETRGAETQYF,TGTGCCAGTATGCTCCGTGAGACTCGAGGGGCCGAGACCCAGTACTTC
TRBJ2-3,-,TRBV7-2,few,CASSSPSNPTDTQYF,TGTGCCAGCAGCTCTCCATCGAATCCCACAGATACGCAGTATTTT
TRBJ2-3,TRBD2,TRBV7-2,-,CASSLVGGGRPDTQYF,TGTGCCAGCAGCTTAGTCGGGGGGGGCCGACCAGATACGCAGTATTTT
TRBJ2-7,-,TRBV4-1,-,CANSQDLTGYEQYF,TGCGCCAACAGCCAAGACCTAACCGGCTACGAGCAGTACTTC
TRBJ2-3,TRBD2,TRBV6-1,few,CASSGTSGGATDTQYF,TGTGCCAGCAGTGGGACTAGCGGGGGGGCAACAGATACGCAGTATTTT
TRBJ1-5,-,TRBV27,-,CASSDGYSNQPQHF,TGTGCCAGCAGCGACGGTTATAGCAATCAGCCCCAGCATTTT
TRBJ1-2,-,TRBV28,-,CASSSLPPVFYGYTF,TGTGCCAGCAGTTCTCTACCGCCGGTGTTCTATGGCTACACCTTC
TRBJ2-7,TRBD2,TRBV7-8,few,CASSLLRGGLNEQYF,TGTGCCAGCAGCTTATTACGGGGGGGCCTGAACGAGCAGTACTTC
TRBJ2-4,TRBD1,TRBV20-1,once,CSARIPTGGANIQYF,TGCAGTGCTAGAATACCGACAGGGGGTGCGAACATTCAGTACTTC
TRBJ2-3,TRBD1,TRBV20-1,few,CSAPTGGLADTQYF,TGCAGTGCTCCGACAGGGGGGCTAGCAGATACGCAGTATTTT
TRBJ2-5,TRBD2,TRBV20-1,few,CSARGGLAGGLRETQYF,TGCAGTGCTAGAGGGGGACTAGCGGGGGGGCTGCGAGAGACCCAGTACTTC
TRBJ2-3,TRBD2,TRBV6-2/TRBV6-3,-,CASSDVPSGTTAQTDTQYF,TGTGCCAGCAGTGACGTACCCTCAGGGACTACCGCCCAGACAGATACGCAGTATTTT
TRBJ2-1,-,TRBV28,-,CASSPPPPLGGEQFF,TGTGCCAGCAGTCCCCCCCCGCCCCTTGGAGGAGAGCAGTTCTTC
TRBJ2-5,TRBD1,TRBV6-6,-,CASSDPGTGPPGTQYF,TGTGCCAGCAGTGACCCCGGGACAGGGCCGCCGGGGACCCAGTACTTC
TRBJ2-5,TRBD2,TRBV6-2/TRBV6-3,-,CASSWGTSGRHQETQYF,TGTGCCAGCAGTTGGGGGACTAGCGGGAGGCACCAAGAGACCCAGTACTTC
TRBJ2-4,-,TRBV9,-,CASSGGSSLAKNIQYF,TGTGCCAGCAGCGGGGGATCCTCGCTTGCCAAAAACATTCAGTACTTC
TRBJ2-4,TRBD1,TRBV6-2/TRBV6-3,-,CASGNIRGQYF,TGTGCCAGCGGAAACATCAGGGGGCAGTACTTC
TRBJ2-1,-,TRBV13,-,CASSLQGWRDSEQFF,TGTGCCAGCAGCTTACAGGGTTGGCGGGATAGTGAGCAGTTCTTC
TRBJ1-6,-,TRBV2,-,CASSLEGMGESPLHF,TGTGCCAGCAGTCTGGAGGGAATGGGTGAATCACCCCTCCACTTT
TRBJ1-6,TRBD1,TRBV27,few,CASSPAGTVNSPLHF,TGTGCCAGCAGTCCAGCAGGGACAGTTAATTCACCCCTCCACTTT
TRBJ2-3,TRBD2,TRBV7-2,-,CASSMTSGGHYTDTQYF,TGTGCCAGCAGCATGACTAGCGGGGGGCACTACACAGATACGCAGTATTTT
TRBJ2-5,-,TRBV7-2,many,CASSRDNQETQYF,TGTGCCAGCAGCCGGGACAACCAAGAGACCCAGTACTTC
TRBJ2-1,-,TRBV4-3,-,CASSQDYWVGNEQFF,TGCGCCAGCAGCCAAGACTACTGGGTGGGGAATGAGCAGTTCTTC
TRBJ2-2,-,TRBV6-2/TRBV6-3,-,CASSYGAGPFTGELFF,TGTGCCAGCAGTTACGGGGCGGGGCCCTTCACCGGGGAGCTGTTTTTT
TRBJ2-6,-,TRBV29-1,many,CSVVDGNSGANVLTF,TGCAGCGTTGTGGACGGAAACTCTGGGGCCAACGTCCTGACTTTC
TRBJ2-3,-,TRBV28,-,CASSFNRSTDTQYF,TGTGCCAGCAGTTTTAACAGAAGCACAGATACGCAGTATTTT
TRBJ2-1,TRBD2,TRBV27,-,CASSLEKGLLYNEQFF,TGTGCCAGCAGTTTAGAAAAGGGACTACTTTACAATGAGCAGTTCTTC
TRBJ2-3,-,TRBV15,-,CATSRGLGTITDTQYF,TGTGCCACCAGCAGAGGGCTGGGGACCATCACAGATACGCAGTATTTT
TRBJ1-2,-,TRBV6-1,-,CASSDPRQGLYGYTF,TGTGCCAGCAGTGACCCCCGGCAGGGTTTGTATGGCTACACCTTC
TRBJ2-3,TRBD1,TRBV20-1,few,CSARRQGPLTDTQYF,TGCAGTGCTAGAAGACAGGGGCCCCTCACAGATACGCAGTATTTT
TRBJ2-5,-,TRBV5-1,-,CASSRETQETQYF,TGCGCCAGCAGCCGGGAAACTCAAGAGACCCAGTACTTC
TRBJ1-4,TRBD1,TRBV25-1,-,CASSDPGTGYEKLFF,TGTGCCAGCAGTGACCCCGGGACAGGGTACGAAAAACTGTTTTTT
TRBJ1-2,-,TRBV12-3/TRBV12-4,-,CASTLTQNYGYTF,TGTGCCAGCACCTTAACCCAGAACTATGGCTACACCTTC
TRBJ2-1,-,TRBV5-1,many,CASSANNEQFF,TGTGCCAGCAGCGCCAACAATGAGCAGTTCTTC
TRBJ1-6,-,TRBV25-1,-,CASSETTGVNSPLHF,TGTGCCAGCAGTGAAACAACCGGGGTGAATTCACCCCTCCACTTT
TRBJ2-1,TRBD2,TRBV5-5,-,CASSPAGTGGAGEQFF,TGTGCCAGCAGCCCGGCGGGTACCGGGGGGGCCGGTGAGCAGTTCTTC
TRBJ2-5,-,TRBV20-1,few,CSARTQSGIETQYF,TGCAGTGCGCGGACCCAATCGGGGATAGAGACCCAGTACTTC
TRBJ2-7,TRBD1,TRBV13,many,CASSLRQGNEQYF,TGTGCCAGCAGCTTGAGACAGGGGAACGAGCAGTACTTC
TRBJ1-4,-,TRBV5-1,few,CASSLSLNEKLFF,TGCGCCAGCAGCTTGTCACTAAATGAAAAACTGTTTTTT
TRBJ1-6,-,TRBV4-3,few,CASSPVAASYNSPLHF,TGCGCCAGCAGCCCGGTCGCGGCCAGCTATAATTCACCCCTCCACTTT
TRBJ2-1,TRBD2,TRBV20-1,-,CSASGSGGNYDEQFF,TGCAGTGCTAGCGGTAGCGGGGGGAATTATGATGAGCAGTTCTTC
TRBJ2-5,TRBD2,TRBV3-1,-,CATRGLAGGQETQYF,TGTGCCACCAGGGGACTAGCGGGGGGGCAAGAGACCCAGTACTTC
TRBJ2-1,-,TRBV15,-,CATSSSTFYNEQFF,TGTGCCACCAGCAGCTCGACGTTTTACAATGAGCAGTTCTTC
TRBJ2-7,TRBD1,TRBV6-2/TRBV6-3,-,CASSYWGQGTYEQYF,TGTGCCAGCAGTTACTGGGGACAGGGGACCTACGAGCAGTACTTC
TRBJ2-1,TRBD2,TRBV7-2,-,CASSYPGGGYNEQFF,TGTGCCAGCAGCTACCCGGGGGGGGGATACAATGAGCAGTTCTTC
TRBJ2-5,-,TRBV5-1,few,CASSLDSSETQYF,TGCGCCAGCAGCTTGGACAGTTCAGAGACCCAGTACTTC
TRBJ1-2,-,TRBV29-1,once,CSVEGGLIDGYTF,TGCAGCGTTGAGGGGGGGCTAATAGATGGCTACACCTTC
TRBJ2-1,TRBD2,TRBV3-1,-,CASSQGEGIYHEQFF,TGTGCCAGCAGCCAAGGGGAGGGGATATATCATGAGCAGTTCTTC
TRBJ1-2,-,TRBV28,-,CASSSIGPKYGYTF,TGTGCCAGCAGTTCAATAGGACCGAAATATGGCTACACCTTC
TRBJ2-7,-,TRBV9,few,CASSPQGQTYEQYF,TGTGCCAGCAGCCCACAGGGTCAAACCTACGAGCAGTACTTC
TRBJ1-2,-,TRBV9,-,CASSGVGWSYGYTF,TGTGCCAGCAGCGGAGTCGGATGGAGCTATGGCTACACCTTC
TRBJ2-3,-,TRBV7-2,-,CASSPPMGVAQYF,TGTGCCAGCAGCCCCCCCATGGGAGTTGCGCAGTATTTT